A selection of T cell receptor beta chains follows, all from one sample in a study of blood T cell repertoires in COVID-19. The assay was immunoSEQ multiplex PCR, and TCRdb's table has in-frame clones only and misses some. The top ten hold roughly 2.5% of the sample, which has 250,000 or so clones, about nine tenths seen once. Sequenced sample: peripheral blood. The source is a woman aged 55-69 years with acute or convalescent COVID-19. The conserved cysteine and the conserved F or W are not part of the CDR3 here. A D gene is named only where the DNA matches it firmly.

d_call v_call cdr3_aa
TRBD1 TRBV9 ASSARHGTGVNEQF
TRBD1 TRBV27 ASSSGQGRLQFNSPLH
TRBD1 TRBV28 ASSRTGTYGYT
TRBD2 TRBV24-1 ATSVGTSGNDEQF
TRBD1 TRBV29-1 SVGDRSYSGANVLT
NA TRBV18 ASSPRDREAF
NA TRBV7-9 ASSSFDRNTEAF
TRBD2 TRBV7-8 ASSLWTSGGDTQY
NA TRBV25-1 ASSLRTVRGNTIY
NA TRBV19 ASKSIHQGRGNQPQH
NA TRBV5-1 ASSRNGGQVGYGYT
NA TRBV9 ASSVGGGGNGELF
TRBD1 TRBV6-5 ASSYGDRGNEKLF
TRBD1 TRBV5-4 ASSPDRGISYEQY
TRBD1 TRBV11-2 ASRQSRDRGSNQPQH
NA TRBV7-9 ASSPPSSDYVLSETQY
NA TRBV27 ASSPRGGTNEKLF
NA TRBV9 ASSAVPENSPLH
NA TRBV28 ASSPTGANYGYT
NA TRBV12-5 ASGLYTEQY
NA TRBV4-1 ASSPSGRGELYGYT
TRBD1 TRBV3-1/TRBV3-2 ASSPRRPPGTGNTEAF
TRBD1 TRBV7-2 ASSFRGNYGYT
TRBD1 TRBV6-2/TRBV6-3 ASSYSAGGLNYGYT
NA TRBV18 ASSLKDSGLNEAF
TRBD1 TRBV27 ASRDRGWRQPQH
NA TRBV19 ASARGGGEYYGYT
TRBD1 TRBV2 ATQGDLAYGYT
TRBD1 TRBV5-8 ASSLATGPRYGYT
NA TRBV5-8 ASSLDSGSREAF
TRBD1 TRBV28 ASSGSGTGGDTIY
NA TRBV6-5 ASSYSTGFNQPQH
TRBD1 TRBV10-3 AISESQGRGEAF
NA TRBV29-1 SVDRGGYT
NA TRBV7-9 ASSLRGRDYGYT
TRBD2 TRBV6-6 ASSYATGGKDEQY
TRBD2 TRBV6-2/TRBV6-3 ASSYSRAGRGDTY
NA TRBV28 ASSLTRAGGSNQPQH
NA TRBV19 ASTAGEANVLT
NA TRBV19 ASRPTGTNPSYNEQF
NA TRBV9 ASSVEAGGTIY
TRBD1 TRBV11-3 ASSLSGTANTEAF
TRBD1 TRBV18 ASSPPGTGIRNTEAF